These 25 T cell receptor beta chains share one sample of origin, sequenced in a study of cytomegalovirus exposure and HLA in healthy donors. Use of 60 Vbeta and 13 Jbeta primers characterized the PCR. Clones were read by immunoSEQ multiplex PCR, and TCRdb kept only the in-frame ones, dropping some. The sample table sets out around 190,000 clones. The sequenced sample was PBMCs. These receptors were obtained from a woman aged 25 to 39 in good health and CMV-seropositive.

This chain connects TRBV18 to TRBJ1-5; 7 bases are shared with TRBD1. Losses at the gene ends were 7 bases for V and 6 bases for J; bases not matched to a gene: 6. This CDR3 has 13 amino acids. Germline CDR1 KGHSH, CDR2 LQKENI. The CDR3 here is CASLQGQGQPQHF. As DNA, the CDR3 is TGTGCCAGCTTACAGGGGCAGGGTCAGCCCCAGCATTTT. The full variable domain, in which reference TRBV18 and TRBJ1-5 provide the parts outside the CDR3, is NAGVMQNPRHLVRRRGQEARLRCSPMKGHSHVYWYRQLPEEGLKFMVYLQKENIIDESGMPKERFSAEFPKEGPSILRIQQVVRGDSAAYFCASLQGQGQPQHFGDGTRLSIL.

The V call is TRBV9, the J call TRBJ2-2; perhaps TRBD2 as D (6 bases). The CDR3 is 18 residues long. V was pared by 4 bases and J by 6 bases, with 25 bases between. Germline-derived CDR1 and CDR2 are SGDLS and YYNGEE. CDR3 residues: CASSPTTSGLTLAGELFF. DNA of the CDR3: TGTGCCAGCAGCCCTACCACAAGCGGGCTAACATTAGCCGGGGAGCTGTTTTTT.

V gene TRBV4-1 combines with J gene TRBJ1-5, with 7 positions matching TRBD1. The V gene's germline CDR1 is MGHRA and CDR2 YSYEKL. The CDR3 covers 15 residues. V shed 0 bases, J shed 7 bases, and the junction held 6 bases outside the gene matches. CDR3 coding DNA: TGCGCCAGCAGCCAAGAACCCCGACAGGGCCAGCCCCAGCATTTT. As protein: CASSQEPRQGQPQHF.

The chain has TRBV5-6 and TRBJ2-5; maybe TRBD1 (5 bases). The end of the DNA aligns better with TRBJ2-7, so the J call may be wrong. Germline V gives CDR1 SGHDT, CDR2 YYEEEE. The CDR3 runs to 15 residues. The CDR3 DNA is TGTGCCAGCAGCTCCTTGGGGCAGAGGTTCTACGAGCAGTACTTC. Protein product: CASSSLGQRFYEQYF.

This sequence joins TRBV2 and TRBJ1-1, with D hard to call. The CDR3 loop spans 14 amino acids. CDR1 and CDR2 (germline): SNHLY, FYNNEI. V lost 0 bases to trimming and J lost 4 bases, with 9 bases between them. CDR3 sequence: CASSEALAGTEAFF. The CDR3 coding sequence is TGTGCCAGCAGTGAAGCTCTTGCAGGCACTGAAGCTTTCTTT.

The V call is TRBV6-5, the J call TRBJ2-7; the D gene is possibly TRBD1 (6 bases). Trimming shortened V by 6 bases and J by 1 base, and 10 bases separated the two germline ends. The CDR3 loop spans 13 amino acids. Germline V gene lookup returns CDR1 MNHEY and CDR2 SVGAGI. The CDR3 here is CASRFTGSYEQYF. CDR3 DNA: TGTGCCAGCAGGTTTACAGGGTCCTACGAGCAGTACTTC.

The chain couples TRBV27 to TRBJ2-7, with D perhaps TRBD2 (6 bases). Germline V gives CDR1 MNHEY, CDR2 SMNVEV (reference sequence). The CDR3 runs to 15 residues. V was pared by 2 bases and J by 2 bases, with 13 bases between. CDR3 DNA: TGTGCCAGCAGTTTAGTGGCGGGACCACCCTACGAGCAGTACTTC. Its protein is CASSLVAGPPYEQYF.

V gene TRBV5-1 combines with J gene TRBJ2-5; maybe TRBD2 (6 bases). Germline CDR1 reads SGHRS; CDR2 reads YFSETQ. V was pared by 3 bases and J by 0 bases, with 21 bases between. The CDR3 sequence is 18 residues long. The CDR3 DNA is TGCGCCAGCAGCTCCGGCGACGGGGACTCCAAGTACCAAGAGACCCAGTACTTC. This gives the protein CASSSGDGDSKYQETQYF.

The chain combines TRBV2 with TRBJ1-5, with unresolved D. The ends were cut back, 3 bases at V and 4 bases at J, with 10 bases in the middle. The CDR3 has 14 amino acids. The germline gives CDR1 SNHLY, CDR2 FYNNEI. CDR3 DNA sequence: TGTGCCAGCAGTGATGGCATTTGGAATCAGCCCCAGCATTTT. This gives the protein CASSDGIWNQPQHF.

The chain carries TRBV6-1 and TRBJ2-7, with a possible D match to TRBD2 (5 bases). CDR1 is MNHNS and CDR2 is SASEGT in the germline V gene. V was trimmed by 7 bases and J by 3 bases, leaving 16 bases between them. The CDR3 sequence is 14 residues long. As DNA, the CDR3 is TGTGCCAGCACTTGGACTGGGAACCTCTACGAGCAGTACTTC. It encodes CASTWTGNLYEQYF.

V gene TRBV21-1 combines with J gene TRBJ1-6; the D call of TRBD1 is as the table states it, not checked on the DNA. TRBV21-1 is a pseudogene locus. The CDR3 covers 15 residues. The CDR3 is CASRLGGSYNSPLHF. The CDR3 nucleotides are TGTGCCAGCAGGCTAGGGGGCTCCTATAATTCACCCCTCCACTTT.

This sequence joins TRBV18 and TRBJ1-5; 7 bases line up with TRBD1. V lost 2 bases to trimming and J lost 9 bases; unmatched junction nucleotides: 16. Germline V gives CDR1 KGHSH, CDR2 LQKENI. CDR3 length equals 17 residues. The CDR3 sequence: CASSPRVTGAEPWPQHF. In DNA, the CDR3 is TGTGCCAGCTCACCAAGAGTAACAGGGGCCGAACCATGGCCCCAGCATTTT.

The rearrangement links TRBV4-3 to TRBJ2-5, with D maybe TRBD1 (5 bases). Germline V gene sequence: CDR1 LGHNA, CDR2 YSLEER. The CDR3 loop spans 16 amino acids. Trimming cost V 0 bases and J 7 bases, with 18 bases left between them. The CDR3 DNA reads as TGCGCCAGCAGCCAAGATAGGGGTATACTCGGAGTGACCCAGTACTTC. It specifies CASSQDRGILGVTQYF.

This chain uses TRBV28 with TRBJ1-1; D gene unclear. CDR3 size: 15 residues. The germline V and J ends were trimmed by 7 bases and 0 bases, with 15 bases remaining between them. Germline-derived CDR1 and CDR2 are MDHEN and SYDVKM. CDR3 region: CASTPVVQLNTEAFF. CDR3 in DNA: TGTGCCAGCACCCCAGTGGTACAGCTGAACACTGAAGCTTTCTTT.

The CDR3 nucleotides are TGTGCCAGCAGTCTTGGACAGGGGGCTTACGAAAAACTGTTTTTT. It yields the protein CASSLGQGAYEKLFF. This chain connects TRBV2 to TRBJ1-4; 11 positions agree with TRBD1. The CDR3 spans 15 residues. Per the germline V gene, CDR1 is SNHLY and CDR2 is FYNNEI. Trimming at V came to 5 bases and at J to 8 bases, leaving 7 bases not matched to a gene.

The V gene is TRBV20-1, the J gene TRBJ2-1; no clear D gene. V was clipped by 0 bases and J by 10 bases, with 7 bases between them. The CDR3 extends over 11 amino acids. CDR1 is DFQATT, CDR2 SNEGSKA, per germline (reference sequence). Written as DNA, the CDR3 is TGCAGTGCTAGAGACGCCGGGGAGCAGTTCTTC. This sequence encodes CSARDAGEQFF.

This sequence joins TRBV5-4 and TRBJ1-4, with 10 bases fitting TRBD1. The CDR3 runs 17 residues. V gave up 3 bases and J gave up 8 bases; unmatched junction bases: 13. Germline V gene lookup returns CDR1 SGHNT and CDR2 YYREEE (reference sequence). The CDR3 bases are TGTGCCAGCAGCTCGGGGGACAGGGGCTCAAAGGGGGAAAAACTGTTTTTT. The encoded protein is CASSSGDRGSKGEKLFF.

The CDR3 DNA reads TGTGCCAGCAGCTCCCGGACTAGCGGGATCTACAATGAGCAGTTCTTC. Translating gives CASSSRTSGIYNEQFF. The chain uses TRBV5-4 and TRBJ2-1; 12 nucleotides line up with TRBD2. CDR1 SGHNT and CDR2 YYREEE come from the germline V gene (reference sequence). V was clipped by 3 bases and J by 3 bases; unmatched bases: 4. This CDR3 comprises 16 residues.

This rearrangement joins TRBV28 to TRBJ1-1, with unresolved D. The CDR3 length is 11 residues. Trimming left V 8 bases short and J 7 bases short, with 11 bases between. CDR1 and CDR2 (germline): MDHEN, SYDVKM. The CDR3: CASGPTFEAFF. The CDR3 DNA reads TGTGCCAGCGGGCCGACGTTTGAAGCTTTCTTT. Combining the CDR3 with reference TRBV28 and TRBJ1-1 gives the whole variable domain DVKVTQSSRYLVKRTGEKVFLECVQDMDHENMFWYRQDPGLGLRLIYFSYDVKMKEKGDIPEGYSVSREKKERFSLILESASTNQTSMYLCASGPTFEAFFGQGTRLTVV.

This chain uses TRBV6-1 with TRBJ1-1, with 10 positions matching TRBD1. From germline, CDR1 is MNHNS and CDR2 SASEGT. After removal of 4 bases from V and 0 bases from J, the junction contained 8 bases not matched to a gene. CDR3 length equals 17 residues. CDR3 sequence reads: CASSGQGAFVMNTEAFF. The CDR3 region has the DNA TGTGCCAGCAGTGGACAGGGGGCCTTTGTTATGAACACTGAAGCTTTCTTT.

The V call is TRBV29-1, the J call TRBJ2-3; possible D gene TRBD1, 5 bases. CDR1 and CDR2 (germline): SQVTM, ANQGSEA. Trimming removed 3 bases from V and 6 bases from J, with 13 bases in between. The CDR3 has 13 residues. The DNA of the CDR3 is TGCAGCGTTGAGACAGCCAGTGGGGATACGCAGTATTTT. Translation: CSVETASGDTQYF.

The chain joins TRBV5-6 to TRBJ1-2, with 8 nucleotides matching TRBD1. V gave up 2 bases and J gave up 3 bases; unmatched junction bases: 6. CDR3 length: 15 residues. Germline V lookup: CDR1 SGHDT, CDR2 YYEEEE. The CDR3 spells CASSFLDREDYGYTF. The CDR3 DNA reads as TGTGCCAGCAGCTTTTTGGACAGGGAGGACTATGGCTACACCTTC.

The CDR3 reads CSVEGVAGGPGEQYF. The CDR3 DNA reads as TGCAGCGTTGAAGGGGTAGCGGGAGGACCTGGCGAGCAGTACTTC. The J gene is TRBJ2-7, the V gene TRBV29-1, with 10 bases that match TRBD2. CDR1 and CDR2 from the germline V gene are SQVTM and ANQGSEA. This CDR3 contains 15 residues. V gave up 1 base and J gave up 6 bases; unmatched junction bases: 9.

The chain combines TRBV18 with TRBJ2-1; 7 bases match TRBD1. This CDR3 region has 14 residues. Germline lookup yields CDR1 KGHSH and CDR2 LQKENI. The junction had 4 bases not matched to a gene; V was cut back by 6 bases and J by 2 bases. CDR3 sequence: CASSVQGTYNEQFF. The CDR3 DNA follows: TGTGCCAGCTCCGTACAGGGGACCTACAATGAGCAGTTCTTC.

The chain uses TRBV19 and TRBJ1-1, with TRBD1 identical over 7 bases. V shed 5 bases, J shed 3 bases, and the junction held 9 bases outside the gene matches. The CDR3 is 15 residues long. The germline CDR1 and CDR2 sequences are LNHDA and SQIVND (reference sequence). The CDR3 nucleotides are TGTGCCAGTAGTGCCACTTTTACAGGGGACACTGAAGCTTTCTTT. It codes for CASSATFTGDTEAFF.